The rows below give T cell receptor beta chains drawn from one sample of a study of blood T cell repertoires in COVID-19. Measured with immunoSEQ multiplex PCR; TCRdb has only the in-frame clones, and not every one. The sample consists of 25,000 to 35,000 clones, around 90% of them appearing once. Sequencing was carried out using peripheral blood. The source of these receptors is a man aged 55 to 70 with active COVID-19. Both conserved end residues are part of each CDR3. Fields, in order: D gene, V gene, J gene, CDR3 DNA, CDR3 protein. A D gene is named only where the DNA matches it firmly.

-	TRBV4-2	TRBJ2-3	TGTGCCAGCAGCCAAGATCGAGGCGCCGGGTCGGCAGATACGCAGTATTTT	CASSQDRGAGSADTQYF
-	TRBV5-1	TRBJ1-3	TGCGCCAGCAGCTTGGAGGCAGGGAGGTACGACACCATATATTTT	CASSLEAGRYDTIYF
TRBD1	TRBV6-2/TRBV6-3	TRBJ1-2	TGTGCCAGCAGTTACTCGAGGCAGGGGGCAGGCTACACCTTC	CASSYSRQGAGYTF
TRBD2	TRBV7-2	TRBJ2-4	TGTGCCAGCAGCTTAGAACTAGCGGGGGGTCCATCCAAAAACATTCAGTACTTC	CASSLELAGGPSKNIQYF
-	TRBV7-6	TRBJ1-6	TGTGCCAGCAGCTTATTATCGGGTTCGGGTTCACCCCTCCACTTT	CASSLLSGSGSPLHF
-	TRBV3-1/TRBV3-2	TRBJ2-3	TGTGCCAGCAGCCAAGTCGGCCGGGGGCGGCGGGGGTGGGATACGCAGTATTTT	CASSQVGRGRRGWDTQYF
-	TRBV7-2	TRBJ2-1	TGTGCCAGCAGCCCCTCGGCGGACAGCTCCTACAATGAGCAGTTCTTC	CASSPSADSSYNEQFF
TRBD2	TRBV12-3/TRBV12-4	TRBJ2-1	TGTGCCAGCGGACTAGCGGGACAGTATGAGCAGTTCTTC	CASGLAGQYEQFF
-	TRBV11-2	TRBJ2-2	TGTGCCAGCAGCTTAAGTAGCCCGTTCGGGGAGCTGTTTTTT	CASSLSSPFGELFF
TRBD1	TRBV2	TRBJ1-6	TGTGCCAGCAGTGGTTCAGGGGGTAATTCACCCCTCCACTTT	CASSGSGGNSPLHF